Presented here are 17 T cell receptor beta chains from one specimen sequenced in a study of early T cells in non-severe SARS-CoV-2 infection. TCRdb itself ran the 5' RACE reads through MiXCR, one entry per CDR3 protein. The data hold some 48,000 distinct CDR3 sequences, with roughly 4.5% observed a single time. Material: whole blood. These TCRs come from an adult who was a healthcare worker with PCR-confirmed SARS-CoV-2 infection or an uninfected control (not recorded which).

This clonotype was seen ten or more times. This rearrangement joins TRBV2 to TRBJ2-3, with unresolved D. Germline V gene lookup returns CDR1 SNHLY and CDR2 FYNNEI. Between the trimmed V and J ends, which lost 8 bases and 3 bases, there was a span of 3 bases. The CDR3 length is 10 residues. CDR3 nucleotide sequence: TGTGCCAGCCTTACAGATACGCAGTATTTT. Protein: CASLTDTQYF.

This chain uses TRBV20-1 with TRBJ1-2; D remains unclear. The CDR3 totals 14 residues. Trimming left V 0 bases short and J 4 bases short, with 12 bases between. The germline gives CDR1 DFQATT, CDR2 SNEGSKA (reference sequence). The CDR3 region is CSAREPARSYGYTF. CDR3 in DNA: TGCAGTGCTAGAGAGCCGGCAAGGTCCTATGGCTACACCTTC.

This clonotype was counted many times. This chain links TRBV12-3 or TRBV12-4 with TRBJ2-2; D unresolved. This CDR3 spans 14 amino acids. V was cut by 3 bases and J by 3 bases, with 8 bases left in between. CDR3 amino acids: CASSFGGDTGELFF. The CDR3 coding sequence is TGTGCCAGCAGTTTCGGCGGCGACACCGGGGAGCTGTTTTTT.

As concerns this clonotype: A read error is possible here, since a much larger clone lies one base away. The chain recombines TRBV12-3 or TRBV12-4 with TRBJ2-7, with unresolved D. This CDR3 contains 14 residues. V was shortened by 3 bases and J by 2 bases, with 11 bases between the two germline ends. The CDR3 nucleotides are TGTGCCAGCAGTTTTCAGGAACAGACCTACGAGCAGTACTTC. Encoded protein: CASSFQEQTYEQYF.

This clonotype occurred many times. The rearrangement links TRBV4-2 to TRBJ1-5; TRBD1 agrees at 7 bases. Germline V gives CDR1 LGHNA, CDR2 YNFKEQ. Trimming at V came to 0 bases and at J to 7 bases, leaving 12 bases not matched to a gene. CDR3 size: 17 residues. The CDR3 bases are TGTGCCAGCAGCCAAGATCGGGACAGTTATAGGACGCAGCCCCAGCATTTT. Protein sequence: CASSQDRDSYRTQPQHF.

The chain's CDR3 is CASSMRTMRTDTQYF. The CDR3 DNA follows: TGTGCCAGTAGTATGAGAACCATGCGCACAGATACGCAGTATTTT. This chain links TRBV19 with TRBJ2-3; D gene ambiguous. Trimming cost V 3 bases and J 1 base, with 11 bases left between them. Germline V gene data show CDR1 as LNHDA and CDR2 as SQIVND (reference sequence). This CDR3 has 15 amino acids. Full variable domain (rest looked up from reference TRBV19 and TRBJ2-3): DGGITQSPKYLFRKEGQNVTLSCEQNLNHDAMYWYRQDPGQGLRLIYYSQIVNDFQKGDIAEGYSVSREKKESFPLTVTSAQKNPTAFYLCASSMRTMRTDTQYFGPGTRLTVL.

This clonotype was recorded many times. DNA for the CDR3: TGTGCCAGCAGCCCCCCGGACAGGGGCACTGAAGCTTTCTTT. Protein: CASSPPDRGTEAFF. The V call is TRBV13, the J call TRBJ1-1; 9 positions agree with TRBD1. The CDR3 extends over 14 amino acids. CDR1 is PRHDT and CDR2 is FYEKMQ in the germline V gene (reference sequence). Trimming at V came to 5 bases and at J to 4 bases, leaving 5 bases not matched to a gene. Complete variable domain (other parts from reference TRBV13 and TRBJ1-1): AAGVIQSPRHLIKEKRETATLKCYPIPRHDTVYWYQQGPGQDPQFLISFYEKMQSDKGSIPDRFSAQQFSDYHSELNMSSLELGDSALYFCASSPPDRGTEAFFGQGTRLTVV.

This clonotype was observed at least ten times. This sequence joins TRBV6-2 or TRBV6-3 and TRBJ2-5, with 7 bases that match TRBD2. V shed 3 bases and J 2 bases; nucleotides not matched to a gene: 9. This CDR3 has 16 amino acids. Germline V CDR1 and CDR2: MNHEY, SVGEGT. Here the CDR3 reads CASSYGGGSGQETQYF. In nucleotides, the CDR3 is TGTGCCAGCAGTTATGGAGGCGGGAGTGGTCAAGAGACCCAGTACTTC.

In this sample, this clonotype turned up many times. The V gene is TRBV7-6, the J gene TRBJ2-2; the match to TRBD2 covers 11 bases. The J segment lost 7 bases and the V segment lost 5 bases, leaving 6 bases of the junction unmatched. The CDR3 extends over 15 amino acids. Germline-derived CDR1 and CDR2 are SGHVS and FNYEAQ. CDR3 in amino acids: CASSPLAGAGGELFF. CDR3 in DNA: TGTGCCAGCAGCCCACTAGCGGGAGCAGGCGGGGAGCTGTTTTTT.

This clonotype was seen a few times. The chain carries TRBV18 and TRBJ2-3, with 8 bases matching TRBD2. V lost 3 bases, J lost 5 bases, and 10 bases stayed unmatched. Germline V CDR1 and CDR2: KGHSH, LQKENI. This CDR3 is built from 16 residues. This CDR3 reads CASSPRSGNGGDTQYF. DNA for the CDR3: TGTGCCAGCTCACCTCGTAGCGGGAATGGTGGAGATACGCAGTATTTT.

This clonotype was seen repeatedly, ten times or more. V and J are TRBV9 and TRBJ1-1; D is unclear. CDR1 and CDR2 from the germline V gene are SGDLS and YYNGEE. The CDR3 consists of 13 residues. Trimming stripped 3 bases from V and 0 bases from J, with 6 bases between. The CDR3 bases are TGTGCCAGCAGCGCAACTCTGAACACTGAAGCTTTCTTT. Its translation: CASSATLNTEAFF.

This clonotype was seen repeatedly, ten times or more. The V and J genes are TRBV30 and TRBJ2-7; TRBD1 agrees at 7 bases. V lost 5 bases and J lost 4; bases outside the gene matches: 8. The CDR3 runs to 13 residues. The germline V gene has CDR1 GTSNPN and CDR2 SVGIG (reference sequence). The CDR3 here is CAWSKGGSYEQYF. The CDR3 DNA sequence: TGTGCCTGGTCGAAAGGGGGCTCGTACGAGCAGTACTTC.

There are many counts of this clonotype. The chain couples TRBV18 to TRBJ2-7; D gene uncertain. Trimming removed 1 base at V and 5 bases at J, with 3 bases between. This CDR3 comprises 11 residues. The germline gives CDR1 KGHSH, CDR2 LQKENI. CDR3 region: CASSPLHEQYF. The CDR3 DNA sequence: TGTGCCAGCTCACCACTCCACGAGCAGTACTTC.

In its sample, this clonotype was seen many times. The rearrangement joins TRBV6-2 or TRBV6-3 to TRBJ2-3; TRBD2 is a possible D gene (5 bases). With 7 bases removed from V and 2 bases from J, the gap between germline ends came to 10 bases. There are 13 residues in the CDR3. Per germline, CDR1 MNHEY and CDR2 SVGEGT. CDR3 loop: CASTLDYTDTQYF. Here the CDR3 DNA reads TGTGCCAGCACCCTAGACTACACAGATACGCAGTATTTT.

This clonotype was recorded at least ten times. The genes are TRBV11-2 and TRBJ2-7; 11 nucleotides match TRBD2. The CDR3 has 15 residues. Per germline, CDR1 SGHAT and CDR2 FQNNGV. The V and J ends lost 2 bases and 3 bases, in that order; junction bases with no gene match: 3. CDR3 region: CASSLLAGGHYEQYF. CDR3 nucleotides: TGTGCCAGCAGCTTACTAGCGGGAGGACACTACGAGCAGTACTTC.

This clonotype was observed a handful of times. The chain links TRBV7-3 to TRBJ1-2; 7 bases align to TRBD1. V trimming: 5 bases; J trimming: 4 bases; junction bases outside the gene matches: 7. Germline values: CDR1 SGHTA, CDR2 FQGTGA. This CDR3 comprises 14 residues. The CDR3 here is CASSPRDRPYGYTF. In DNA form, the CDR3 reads TGTGCCAGCAGCCCACGGGACAGACCCTATGGCTACACCTTC.

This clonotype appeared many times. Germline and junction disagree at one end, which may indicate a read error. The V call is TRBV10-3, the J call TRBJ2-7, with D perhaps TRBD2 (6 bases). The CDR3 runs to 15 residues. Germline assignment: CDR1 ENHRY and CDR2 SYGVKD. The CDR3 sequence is CAIGTFTAASDEQYF. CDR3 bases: TGTGCCATCGGGACTTTTACCGCAGCCTCCGACGAGCAGTACTTC.